The 5 T cell receptor beta chains below all came from one sample that was sequenced in a study of tumor and adjacent non-tumor tissue in lung cancer. TCRbeta libraries were built with three rounds of nested PCR, modified from ARM-PCR. TCRdb re-derived calls from the multiplex PCR reads in MiXCR, one entry per CDR3 protein. This sample has about 77,000 distinct CDR3 sequences, with 76% found just once. RNA was extracted from bulk tissue without any cell sorting. Distant lung tissue was collected more than 3 cm away from the tumor edge. Sequencing input: distant non-tumor lung tissue. The receptors stem from a man in his 70s with non-small cell lung cancer.

This clonotype is judged medium-sized. In DNA form, the CDR3 reads TGCAGCGCCGGGAGCTACGAGCAGTACTTC. It yields the protein CSAGSYEQYF. The chain combines TRBV29-1 with TRBJ2-7; tentatively, D is TRBD2 (6 bases). V was trimmed by 7 bases and J by 3 bases, leaving 7 bases between them. The CDR3 covers 10 residues. From germline, CDR1 is SQVTM and CDR2 ANQGSEA.

For this clonotype: Given the absence of the conserved phenylalanine or tryptophan at the CDR3 end, a read error is likely. This chain links TRBV12-3 or TRBV12-4 with TRBJ1-4; D is undetermined. The CDR3 loop spans 14 amino acids. The chain's CDR3 is CANSLSGLGEKLFI. CDR3 coding DNA: TGTGCCAACAGTTTGAGCGGTCTAGGTGAAAAACTGTTTATT.

The chain employs TRBV4-1 and TRBJ2-5, with a weak D call TRBD2 (7 bases). From germline, CDR1 is MGHRA and CDR2 YSYEKL. The V end was cut by 9 bases, the J end by 2 bases, with 25 bases between. The CDR3 spans 17 residues. Here the CDR3 reads CASGQDSSRGQQETQYF. DNA for the CDR3: TGCGCCAGTGGCCAAGATTCCTCGCGGGGGCAACAAGAGACCCAGTACTTC.

As to this clonotype: A much larger clone lies a single base off, so this may be a read error. The chain uses TRBV28 and TRBJ2-4; TRBD1 matches 9 bases. This CDR3 comprises 12 residues. Germline V gene data show CDR1 as MDHEN and CDR2 as SYDVKM. CDR3 nucleotide sequence: TGTGCCAGCAGGGGACAGGGAGACATTCAGTGCTTC. Its protein is CASRGQGDIQCF.

Only one count was recorded for this clonotype. The junction and the germline gene differ at one end; a read error may be behind it. The chain combines TRBV4-2 with TRBJ2-7; D remains ambiguous. The CDR3 sequence is 15 residues long. Germline V gives CDR1 LGHNA, CDR2 YNFKEQ. CDR3 nucleotides: TGTGCCAGCAACCTTGGCGCAGGTAGCTCCTACGGGCAGTACTTC. Encoded protein: CASNLGAGSSYGQYF.